The clone carrying this T cell receptor (beta chain) has just one count. A read error may produce the germline difference seen at one junction end. The data stem from a study of molecular identifiers for immune sequencing clone quantification. Previously described methods with listed TCR primers produced the bulk TCR libraries. TCRdb reprocessed the PCR reads with MiXCR, giving one entry per CDR3 protein. The profile shows about 10,000 distinct CDR3 sequences, around 23% of them singletons. Germline V gene sequence: CDR1 DFQATT, CDR2 SNEGSKA (reference sequence). The CDR3 covers 14 residues. This TCR came from a human donor in good health. Some libraries in this study had Jurkat cell RNA spiked in. Material: naive CD8+ T cells from blood, with Jurkat cell RNA spiked in. Subset denoted: FACS-sorted CD8+CD4-CCR7+CD45RA+ naive T cells. This sequence joins TRBV20-1 and TRBJ2-7, with D maybe TRBD2 (6 bases). The CDR3 region is CSARVRGSFYERYF. CDR3 in DNA: TGCAGTGCTAGAGTTCGGGGGTCATTCTACGAGCGGTACTTC.